This paragraph covers one T cell receptor (beta chain) sequence. Its matching antigen is unknown. The sample originates from a study of vaccination and CD4 T cells after COVID-19. Indicated treatment: roughly ten-day PBMC culture with coronavirus spike peptide pools or control peptides (ViraFEST assay). The collection of CD4+ T cells from the unexposed donor took place before the COVID-19 pandemic (2011-2018). The CDR3 contains 13 residues. The V end lost 2 bases, the J end lost 2 bases, and 7 bases lay between the germline ends. Germline V gene data show CDR1 as MNHEY and CDR2 as SVGAGI. Cultured CD4+ T-cell DNA underwent Oncomine TCR Beta short-read sequencing. MiXCR, applied by TCRdb to the PCR reads, yields one record per CDR3 protein. The top ten clones hold roughly a third of a sample with roughly 7,000 distinct CDR3 sequences, around 45% of them seen once.

The chain links TRBV6-5 to TRBJ2-7, with D unresolved. This receptor was identified in a human donor in good health. Sequencing was carried out using CD4+ T cells from blood, cultured in vitro. DNA for the CDR3: TGTGCCAGCAGTTACGTGGTAACCTACGAGCAGTACTTC. Protein product: CASSYVVTYEQYF.